What follows are 13 T cell receptor beta chains derived from one specimen sequenced in a study of T cells after yellow fever vaccination. In TCRdb, the 5' RACE reads were re-called with MiXCR into one record per CDR3 protein. The sample comprises roughly 320,000 distinct CDR3 sequences, approximately 12% of which are singletons, and under 4% rests with the top ten. The sequencing used CD4+ T cells sorted from PBMCs, collected 45 days after the yellow fever booster vaccination. These receptors were taken from a man between 18 and 29 years old who received the YFV17D yellow fever vaccine.

The rearrangement links TRBV19 to TRBJ1-2; the match to TRBD1 covers 9 bases. J lost 6 bases, V lost 6 bases, and 5 bases had no gene match. The germline V gene has CDR1 LNHDA and CDR2 SQIVND (reference sequence). This CDR3 spans 13 amino acids. CDR3 sequence (DNA): TGTGCCAGTAGCCGGGACAGGGACGATGGCTACACCTTC. Translated, it gives CASSRDRDDGYTF.

The chain combines TRBV5-6 with TRBJ1-2; D unresolved. V was cut by 4 bases and J by 6 bases, with 13 bases left in between. Germline V lookup: CDR1 SGHDT, CDR2 YYEEEE. This CDR3 contains 13 residues. The CDR3 nucleotides read TGTGCCAGCAGCAGAACGTGGCGGGATGGCTACACCTTC. This sequence encodes CASSRTWRDGYTF.

As for this clonotype: In this CDR3 the conserved last residue, phenylalanine or tryptophan, is missing, so a read error is likely. Because the CDR3's place on the DNA is in doubt, the DNA is left out and the CDR3 is given as listed by TCRdb. This chain joins TRBV18 and TRBJ2-7; the table's D call TRBD2 went unverified against the DNA. With termini counted, the CDR3 has 10 amino acids. The V gene's germline CDR1 is KGHSH and CDR2 LQKENI. CDR3 residues: CASSPTPRGL.

The chain employs TRBV5-6 and TRBJ2-2; tentative D call: TRBD2 (5 bases). V was shortened by 1 base and J by 0 bases, with 10 bases between the two germline ends. This CDR3 comprises 16 residues. In germline, CDR1 is SGHDT, CDR2 YYEEEE. The CDR3: CASSLWGAANTGELFF. CDR3 bases: TGTGCCAGCAGCTTGTGGGGAGCTGCGAACACCGGGGAGCTGTTTTTT.

This clonotype has ten or more counts. The chain is built from TRBV20-1 and TRBJ1-4, with D perhaps TRBD1 (6 bases). Germline V gene lookup returns CDR1 DFQATT and CDR2 SNEGSKA (reference sequence). The V end was cut by 6 bases, the J end by 7 bases, with 15 bases between. The CDR3 length is 13 residues. CDR3 coding DNA: TGCAGTGCCCCAGGGGTGGTGGGTGAAAAACTGTTTTTT. This gives the protein CSAPGVVGEKLFF.

This clonotype was picked up a small number of times. This chain links TRBV5-1 with TRBJ1-6, with D possibly matching TRBD1 (6 bases). Trimming cost V 2 bases and J 10 bases, with 13 bases left between them. The germline V gene encodes CDR1 SGHRS and CDR2 YFSETQ. The CDR3 has 14 amino acids. The CDR3: CASSFGQGQSPLHF. The CDR3 nucleotides are TGCGCCAGCAGCTTCGGGCAGGGGCAATCACCCCTCCACTTT.

This clonotype showed up just a few times. The chain links TRBV5-1 to TRBJ1-4, with D perhaps TRBD1 (6 bases). V lost 0 bases, J lost 3 bases, and 9 bases lay in between. The CDR3 runs 15 residues. In germline, CDR1 is SGHRS, CDR2 YFSETQ. CDR3 region: CASSLGTVANEKLFF. In DNA, the CDR3 is TGCGCCAGCAGCTTGGGGACAGTCGCTAATGAAAAACTGTTTTTT.

This chain uses TRBV10-3 with TRBJ2-6, with no clear D. V dropped 3 bases and J dropped 1 base, with 16 bases sitting between them. The germline gives CDR1 ENHRY, CDR2 SYGVKD. This CDR3 is built from 18 residues. CDR3 amino acids: CAISDWVGNPSGANVLTF. The CDR3 coding sequence is TGTGCCATCAGTGATTGGGTAGGGAATCCATCTGGGGCCAACGTCCTGACTTTC.

This clonotype was counted at least ten times. The J gene is TRBJ1-1, the V gene TRBV5-1; D not certain. Per germline, CDR1 SGHRS and CDR2 YFSETQ. This CDR3 has 14 residues. V was clipped by 0 bases and J by 1 base, with 7 bases between them. CDR3 DNA sequence: TGCGCCAGCAGCTTGGAACCGACGAACACTGAAGCTTTCTTT. Protein: CASSLEPTNTEAFF.

The chain is built from TRBV18 and TRBJ2-7; D gene ambiguous. Germline lookup yields CDR1 KGHSH and CDR2 LQKENI. The V gene lost 2 bases and the J gene lost 5 bases, with 10 bases spanning the gap. The CDR3 extends over 13 amino acids. The CDR3: CASSPRRSDEQYF. The CDR3, as DNA: TGTGCCAGCTCACCAAGGCGGAGTGACGAGCAGTACTTC.

This clonotype has only a few counts. The V gene is TRBV6-5, the J gene TRBJ1-3, with 8 nucleotides matching TRBD1. Germline V gene data show CDR1 as MNHEY and CDR2 as SVGAGI. This CDR3 is 14 amino acids long. Trimming cost V 2 bases and J 7 bases; bases outside gene matches: 4. The CDR3 coding sequence is TGTGCCAGCAGTTACGGACAGGGAGTTAACACCATATATTTT. This codes for CASSYGQGVNTIYF.

This clonotype turned up a few times. The V call is TRBV18, the J call TRBJ2-7; D gene uncertain. The CDR3 loop spans 13 amino acids. CDR1 is KGHSH, CDR2 LQKENI, per germline. Trimming took 3 bases from V and 6 from J, leaving 12 bases between them. The CDR3 protein is CASSPLRSLEQYV. CDR3 DNA: TGTGCCAGCTCACCGCTGCGGTCCCTCGAGCAGTACGTC.

There are many counts of this clonotype. The chain employs TRBV9 and TRBJ2-5; D possibly corresponds to TRBD2 (5 bases). The CDR3 is 15 amino acids. V gave up 0 bases and J gave up 0 bases, with 9 bases separating them. CDR1 is SGDLS and CDR2 is YYNGEE in the germline V gene. The CDR3 loop is CASSVAGGNQETQYF. CDR3 DNA: TGTGCCAGCAGCGTAGCTGGAGGAAACCAAGAGACCCAGTACTTC.